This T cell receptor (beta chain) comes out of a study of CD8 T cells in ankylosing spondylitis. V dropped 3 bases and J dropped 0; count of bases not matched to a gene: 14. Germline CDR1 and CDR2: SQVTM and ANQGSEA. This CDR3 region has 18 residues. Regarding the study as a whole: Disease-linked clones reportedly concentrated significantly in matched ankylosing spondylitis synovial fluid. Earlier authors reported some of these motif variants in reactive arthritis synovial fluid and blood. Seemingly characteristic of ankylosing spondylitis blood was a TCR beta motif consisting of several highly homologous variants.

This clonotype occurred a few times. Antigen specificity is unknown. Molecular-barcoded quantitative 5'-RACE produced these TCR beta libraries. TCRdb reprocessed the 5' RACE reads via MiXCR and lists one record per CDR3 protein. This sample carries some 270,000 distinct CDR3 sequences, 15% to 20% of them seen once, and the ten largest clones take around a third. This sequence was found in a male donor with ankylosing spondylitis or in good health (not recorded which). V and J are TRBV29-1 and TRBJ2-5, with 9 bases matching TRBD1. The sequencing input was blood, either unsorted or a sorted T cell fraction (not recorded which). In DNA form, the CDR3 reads TGCAGCGTTGAGGGCGCCGGGACAGGGAACATATACCAAGAGACCCAGTACTTC. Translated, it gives CSVEGAGTGNIYQETQYF. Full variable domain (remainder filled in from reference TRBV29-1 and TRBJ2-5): SAVISQKPSRDICQRGTSLTIQCQVDSQVTMMFWYRQQPGQSLTLIATANQGSEATYESGFVIDKFPISRPNLTFSTLTVSNMSPEDSSIYLCSVEGAGTGNIYQETQYFGPGTRLLVL.